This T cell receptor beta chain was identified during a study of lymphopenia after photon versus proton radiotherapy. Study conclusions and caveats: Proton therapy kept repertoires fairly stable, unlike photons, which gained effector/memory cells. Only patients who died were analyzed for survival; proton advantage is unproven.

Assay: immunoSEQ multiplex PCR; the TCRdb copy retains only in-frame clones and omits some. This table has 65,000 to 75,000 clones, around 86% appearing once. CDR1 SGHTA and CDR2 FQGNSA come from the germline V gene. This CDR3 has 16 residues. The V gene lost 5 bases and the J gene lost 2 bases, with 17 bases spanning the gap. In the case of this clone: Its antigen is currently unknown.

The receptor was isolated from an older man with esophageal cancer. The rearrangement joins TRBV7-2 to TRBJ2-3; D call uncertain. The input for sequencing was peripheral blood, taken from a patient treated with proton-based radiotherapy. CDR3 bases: TGTGCCAGCAGCCATGGTGGCGGCGGACCCACAGATACGCAGTATTTT. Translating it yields CASSHGGGGPTDTQYF.